This is a list of T cell receptor beta chains from one sample in a study of T cell responses to AZD1222 COVID-19 vaccine. The table came from immunoSEQ multiplex PCR; TCRdb's copy has only in-frame clones and leaves some out. The sample shows roughly 140,000 clones, approximately 91% of them seen only once. This specimen was peripheral blood, taken on day 0 of AZD1222 vaccination. The receptor source for this set is an adult in good health. The CDR3 runs from the conserved cysteine through the conserved F or W. The D gene is left open where the match is weak. A row's size may be missing; if present it is once, few, many or a size class.

V gene	clone size	D gene	J gene	CDR3 protein	CDR3 DNA
TRBV12-3/TRBV12-4	.	.	TRBJ1-2	CASTPQSTYGYTF	TGTGCCAGCACCCCACAGAGTACCTATGGCTACACCTTC
TRBV20-1	.	.	TRBJ2-2	CSAINTGELFF	TGCAGTGCGATAAACACCGGGGAGCTGTTTTTT
TRBV7-2	once	.	TRBJ1-5	CASSLGGSAMTLGQPQHF	TGTGCCAGCAGCTTAGGTGGGTCAGCTATGACGCTGGGTCAGCCCCAGCATTTT
TRBV6-5	.	TRBD1	TRBJ1-1	CASRTNRGLNTEAFF	TGTGCCAGCAGGACGAACAGGGGTCTGAACACTGAAGCTTTCTTT
TRBV18	once	.	TRBJ2-2	CASSPFGGPDTGELFF	TGTGCCAGCTCACCATTCGGGGGCCCGGACACCGGGGAGCTGTTTTTT
TRBV15	.	.	TRBJ2-5	CATSRALLQQETQYF	TGTGCCACCAGCAGAGCCCTGTTACAGCAAGAGACCCAGTACTTC
TRBV6-5	once	.	TRBJ1-5	CASGTGASGSQPQHF	TGTGCCAGCGGCACCGGGGCGTCGGGGTCTCAGCCCCAGCATTTT
TRBV29-1	.	.	TRBJ1-2	CSVEITTNYGYTF	TGCAGCGTTGAAATCACCACTAACTATGGCTACACCTTC
TRBV5-1	.	.	TRBJ1-1	CASSLGDRWSRTEAFF	TGCGCCAGCAGCTTAGGTGACAGGTGGAGTCGGACTGAAGCTTTCTTT
TRBV19	once	.	TRBJ2-7	CASSIIPYEQYF	TGTGCCAGTAGTATCATCCCCTACGAGCAGTACTTC
TRBV4-1	.	.	TRBJ1-3	CASSPLYRSSGNTIYF	TGCGCCAGCAGCCCCCTGTACCGGAGCTCTGGAAACACCATATATTTT
TRBV29-1	.	.	TRBJ1-2	CSVDLGQNYGYTF	TGCAGCGTTGACCTAGGACAGAACTATGGCTACACCTTC
TRBV4-2	.	.	TRBJ1-3	CASSPARGSGNTIYF	TGTGCCAGCAGCCCCGCACGGGGTTCTGGAAACACCATATATTTT
TRBV11-2	.	.	TRBJ1-2	CASSLEVDVRTRGGYTF	TGTGCCAGCAGCTTAGAAGTTGATGTGCGGACGCGCGGTGGCTACACCTTC
TRBV7-9	once	TRBD1	TRBJ1-2	CASSFISTGGDGYTF	TGTGCCAGCAGCTTTATTTCGACAGGGGGCGATGGCTACACCTTC
TRBV7-9	.	.	TRBJ1-6	CASSLGTIYNSPLHF	TGTGCCAGCAGCTTAGGGACTATTTATAATTCACCCCTCCACTTT
TRBV28	.	TRBD1	TRBJ2-1	CASSRQGAGNEQFF	TGTGCCAGCAGCAGACAGGGGGCCGGCAATGAGCAGTTCTTC
TRBV7-9	.	.	TRBJ1-1	CASSPLRGQLNTEAFF	TGTGCCAGCAGCCCACTCCGAGGACAGCTGAACACTGAAGCTTTCTTT
TRBV7-8	.	.	TRBJ1-4	CASSSERDEKLFF	TGTGCCAGCAGCTCAGAGAGGGACGAAAAACTGTTTTTT
TRBV11-2	.	TRBD1	TRBJ2-7	CASSLLGQVATDEQYF	TGTGCCAGCAGCTTACTGGGACAGGTTGCCACCGACGAGCAGTACTTC
TRBV28	.	.	TRBJ2-3	CASSPQTGASTDTQYF	TGTGCCAGCAGCCCGCAGACTGGGGCTAGCACAGATACGCAGTATTTT
TRBV25-1	.	.	TRBJ2-7	CASSDTGRGTYEQYF	TGTGCCAGCAGTGACACGGGACGGGGGACCTACGAGCAGTACTTC
TRBV3-1/TRBV3-2	.	.	TRBJ1-6	CASRQGPWSPLHF	TGTGCCAGCAGGCAGGGACCGTGGTCACCCCTCCACTTT
TRBV11-2	few	TRBD1	TRBJ2-7	CASSLEGTGAYEQYF	TGTGCCAGCAGCTTAGAGGGGACAGGAGCCTACGAGCAGTACTTC
TRBV11-3	.	.	TRBJ2-2	CASSLDRSREYTGELFF	TGTGCCAGCAGCTTAGATCGGTCTAGGGAATACACCGGGGAGCTGTTTTTT
TRBV6-6	once	.	TRBJ1-2	CASTTIANYGYTF	TGTGCCAGCACTACAATAGCTAACTATGGCTACACCTTC
TRBV18	.	.	TRBJ1-4	CASSPSPGGLFF	TGTGCCAGCTCACCAAGCCCGGGGGGACTGTTTTTT
TRBV19	.	.	TRBJ2-2	CASRPITGGTGELFF	TGTGCCAGTAGGCCCATCACCGGGGGCACCGGGGAGCTGTTTTTT
TRBV28	.	.	TRBJ2-3	CASSLWEPSTDTQYF	TGTGCCAGCAGTTTATGGGAACCTAGCACAGATACGCAGTATTTT
TRBV18	once	.	TRBJ2-7	CASSPVSGDLVEQYF	TGTGCCAGCTCACCAGTTTCCGGGGACCTTGTTGAGCAGTACTTC
TRBV13	once	.	TRBJ2-1	CASSLNSGNEQFF	TGTGCCAGCAGCTTAAATAGCGGCAATGAGCAGTTCTTC
TRBV30	.	TRBD1	TRBJ1-1	CAWSVLGALRGSTEAFF	TGTGCCTGGAGTGTCCTGGGAGCCCTCAGGGGGAGCACTGAAGCTTTCTTT
TRBV29-1	.	.	TRBJ2-1	CSVDLDNEQFF	TGCAGCGTTGACCTAGACAATGAGCAGTTCTTC
TRBV2	.	.	TRBJ1-4	CASSDFRGQEKLFF	TGTGCCAGCAGTGATTTCAGGGGCCAAGAAAAACTGTTTTTT
TRBV10-1	.	.	TRBJ2-1	CASSDQTGRHNEQFF	TGCGCCAGCAGCGATCAAACCGGGAGACACAATGAGCAGTTCTTC
TRBV4-1	.	.	TRBJ2-1	CASSQESLAGYNEQFF	TGCGCCAGCAGCCAAGAGTCGTTAGCTGGGTACAATGAGCAGTTCTTC
TRBV19	.	TRBD1	TRBJ1-4	CASSQDRVIEKLFF	TGTGCCAGTAGCCAGGACAGGGTTATTGAAAAACTGTTTTTT
TRBV5-1	.	.	TRBJ2-3	CASSLARDSTDTQYF	TGCGCCAGCAGCTTGGCCCGGGACAGCACAGATACGCAGTATTTT
TRBV19	.	TRBD2	TRBJ2-1	CASSVGLAGANEQFF	TGTGCCAGTAGCGTGGGTCTCGCGGGAGCCAATGAGCAGTTCTTC
TRBV29-1	.	.	TRBJ2-1	CSVEDPGSFNEQFF	TGCAGCGTTGAAGACCCCGGGAGCTTCAATGAGCAGTTCTTC
TRBV5-4	.	.	TRBJ1-2	CASSFEGSGGSGYTF	TGTGCCAGCAGCTTCGAGGGATCGGGGGGCAGTGGCTACACCTTC
TRBV18	once	TRBD1	TRBJ1-2	CASSGGQGAYGYTF	TGTGCCAGCTCGGGAGGACAGGGTGCCTATGGCTACACCTTC
TRBV5-1	.	.	TRBJ1-4	CASSYRGRTANEKLFF	TGCGCCAGCAGCTATCGAGGGAGGACAGCTAATGAAAAACTGTTTTTT
TRBV7-9	.	.	TRBJ1-2	CASSSLPGNNYGYTF	TGTGCCAGCAGCTCGTTACCGGGAAATAACTATGGCTACACCTTC